The TCR beta chain under discussion was sequenced for a study of spatial heterogeneity in lung cancer. Study-wide background: The count of detected beta-chain sequences consistently exceeded that of alpha-chain sequences.

The CDR3 runs to 13 residues. Germline CDR1 SGHTA, CDR2 FQGNSA. V lost 4 bases and J 8 bases, leaving 13 bases between the germline ends. This clonotype showed up many times. TCRdb re-analysed the 5' RACE reads in MiXCR, keeping a single row per CDR3 protein. The data show more than 60,000 distinct CDR3 sequences, about 5.9% seen once. Described time point: sample taken at primary tumor resection. The rearrangement joins TRBV7-2 to TRBJ2-3; TRBD1 might be the D (5 bases). The sample consisted of PBMCs, taken at surgery. The TCR was taken from a female donor with early-stage non-small cell lung cancer. CDR3 amino acids: CASSSISQGTQYF. CDR3 DNA: TGTGCCAGCAGCTCGATCTCCCAGGGTACGCAGTATTTT. The entire variable domain, with the rest obtained from reference TRBV7-2 and TRBJ2-3, is as follows: GAGVSQSPSNKVTEKGKDVELRCDPISGHTALYWYRQSLGQGLEFLIYFQGNSAPDKSGLPSDRFSAERTGGSVSTLTIQRTQQEDSAVYLCASSSISQGTQYFGPGTRLTVL.